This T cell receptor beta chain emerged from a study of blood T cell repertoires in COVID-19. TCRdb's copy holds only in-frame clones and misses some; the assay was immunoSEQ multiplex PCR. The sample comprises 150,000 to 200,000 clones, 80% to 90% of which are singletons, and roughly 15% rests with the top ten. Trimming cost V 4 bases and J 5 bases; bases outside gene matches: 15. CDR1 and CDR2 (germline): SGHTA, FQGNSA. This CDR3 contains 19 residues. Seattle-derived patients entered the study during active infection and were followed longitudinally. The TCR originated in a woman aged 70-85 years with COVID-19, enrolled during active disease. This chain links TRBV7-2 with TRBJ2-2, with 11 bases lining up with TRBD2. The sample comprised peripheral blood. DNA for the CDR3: TGTGCCAGCAGCTCGAACCTACTAGCGGGAGCGGGGAGTACCGGGGAGCTGTTTTTT. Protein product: CASSSNLLAGAGSTGELFF.